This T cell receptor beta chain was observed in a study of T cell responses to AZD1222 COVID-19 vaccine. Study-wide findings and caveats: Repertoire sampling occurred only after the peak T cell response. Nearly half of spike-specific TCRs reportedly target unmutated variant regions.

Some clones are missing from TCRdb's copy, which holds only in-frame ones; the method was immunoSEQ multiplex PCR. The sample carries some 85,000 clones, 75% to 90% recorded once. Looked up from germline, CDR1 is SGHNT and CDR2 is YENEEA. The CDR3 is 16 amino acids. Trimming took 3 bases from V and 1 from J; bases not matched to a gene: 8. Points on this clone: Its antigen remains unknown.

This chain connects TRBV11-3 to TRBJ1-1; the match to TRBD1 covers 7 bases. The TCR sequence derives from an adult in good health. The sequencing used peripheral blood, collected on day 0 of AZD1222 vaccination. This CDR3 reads CASSLGTAGGNTEAFF. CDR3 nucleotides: TGTGCCAGCAGCTTGGGGACAGCGGGGGGGAACACTGAAGCTTTCTTT.